This T cell receptor (beta chain) was captured in a study of blood T cell repertoires in COVID-19. In the study overall: Whether acute or convalescent, the COVID-19 samples came from the United States, Italy and Spain. PBMCs, B-cell-depleted T cells, or T cells provided the cDNA or gDNA that made up the material.

Seattle enrolled patients during active infection and tracked them longitudinally. The length of the CDR3 is 14 residues. J was trimmed by 2 bases and V by 6 bases; bases with no gene match: 3. Germline CDR1 SGHTA, CDR2 FQGTGA. Study processing details: Using reference gene primer amplification, nucleated cell counts were estimated. Clones were read by immunoSEQ multiplex PCR, and TCRdb kept only the in-frame ones, dropping some. V and J calls and clone size are as listed in that table; D and trimming were resolved from the DNA. Of fewer than 200,000 clones in the sample, approximately 85% were seen once.

The chain employs TRBV7-3 and TRBJ2-3, with 9 bases that match TRBD2. Material for sequencing was peripheral blood. This receptor was identified in a woman older than 75 with COVID-19, enrolled during active disease. In nucleotides, the CDR3 is TGTGCCAGCAGGCAGCGGGGGGACACAGATACGCAGTATTTT. It yields the protein CASRQRGDTDTQYF.